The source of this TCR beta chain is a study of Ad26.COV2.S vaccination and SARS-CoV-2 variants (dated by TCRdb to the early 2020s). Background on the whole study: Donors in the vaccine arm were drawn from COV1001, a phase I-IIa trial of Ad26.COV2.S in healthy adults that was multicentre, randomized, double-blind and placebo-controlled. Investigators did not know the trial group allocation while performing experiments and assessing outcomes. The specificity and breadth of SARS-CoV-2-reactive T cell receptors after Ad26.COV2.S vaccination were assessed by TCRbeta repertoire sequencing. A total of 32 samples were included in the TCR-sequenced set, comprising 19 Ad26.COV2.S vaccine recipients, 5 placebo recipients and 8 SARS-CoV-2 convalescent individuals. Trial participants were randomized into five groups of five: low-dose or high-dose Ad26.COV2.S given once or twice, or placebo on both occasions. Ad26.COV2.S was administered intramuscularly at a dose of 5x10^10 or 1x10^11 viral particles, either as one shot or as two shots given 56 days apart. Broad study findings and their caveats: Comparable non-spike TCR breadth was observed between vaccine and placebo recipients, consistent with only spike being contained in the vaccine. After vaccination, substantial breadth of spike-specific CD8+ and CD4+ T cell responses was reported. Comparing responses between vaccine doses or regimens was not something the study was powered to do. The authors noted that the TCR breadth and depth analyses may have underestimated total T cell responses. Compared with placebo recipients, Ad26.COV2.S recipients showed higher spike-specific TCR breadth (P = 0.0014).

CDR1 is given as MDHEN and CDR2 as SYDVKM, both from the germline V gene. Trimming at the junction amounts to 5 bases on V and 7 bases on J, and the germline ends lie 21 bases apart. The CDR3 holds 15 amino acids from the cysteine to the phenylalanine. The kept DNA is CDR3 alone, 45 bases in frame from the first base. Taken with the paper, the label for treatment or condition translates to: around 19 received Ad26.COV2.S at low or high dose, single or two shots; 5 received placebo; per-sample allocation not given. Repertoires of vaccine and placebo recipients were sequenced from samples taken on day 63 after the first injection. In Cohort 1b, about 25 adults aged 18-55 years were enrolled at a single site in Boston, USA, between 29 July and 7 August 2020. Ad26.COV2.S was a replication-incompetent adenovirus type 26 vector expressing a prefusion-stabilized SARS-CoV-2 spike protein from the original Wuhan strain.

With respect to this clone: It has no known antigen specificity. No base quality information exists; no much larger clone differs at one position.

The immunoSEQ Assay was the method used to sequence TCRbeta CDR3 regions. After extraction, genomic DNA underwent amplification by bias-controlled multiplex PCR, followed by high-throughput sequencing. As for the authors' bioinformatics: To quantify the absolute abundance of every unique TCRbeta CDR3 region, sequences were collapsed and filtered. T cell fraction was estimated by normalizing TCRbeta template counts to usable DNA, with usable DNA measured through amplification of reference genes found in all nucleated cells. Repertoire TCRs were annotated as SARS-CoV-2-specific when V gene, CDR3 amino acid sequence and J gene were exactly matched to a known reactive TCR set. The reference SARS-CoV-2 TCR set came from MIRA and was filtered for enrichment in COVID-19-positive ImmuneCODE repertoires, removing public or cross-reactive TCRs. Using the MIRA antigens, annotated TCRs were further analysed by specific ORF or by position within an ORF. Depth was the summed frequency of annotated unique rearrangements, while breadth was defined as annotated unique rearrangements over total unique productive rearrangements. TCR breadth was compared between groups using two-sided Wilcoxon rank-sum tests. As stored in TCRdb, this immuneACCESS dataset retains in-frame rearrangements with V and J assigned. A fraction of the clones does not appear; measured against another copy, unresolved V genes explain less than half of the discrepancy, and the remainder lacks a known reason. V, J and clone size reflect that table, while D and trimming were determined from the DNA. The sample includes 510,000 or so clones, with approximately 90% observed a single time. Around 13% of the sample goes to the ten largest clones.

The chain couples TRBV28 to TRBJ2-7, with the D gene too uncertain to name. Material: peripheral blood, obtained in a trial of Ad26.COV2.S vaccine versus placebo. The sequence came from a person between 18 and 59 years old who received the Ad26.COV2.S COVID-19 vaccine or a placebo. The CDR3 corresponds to CASSPHGPLAGEQYF. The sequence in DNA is TGTGCCAGCAGTCCACACGGACCACTCGCTGGGGAGCAGTACTTC. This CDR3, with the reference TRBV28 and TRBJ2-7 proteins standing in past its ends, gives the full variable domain DVKVTQSSRYLVKRTGEKVFLECVQDMDHENMFWYRQDPGLGLRLIYFSYDVKMKEKGDIPEGYSVSREKKERFSLILESASTNQTSMYLCASSPHGPLAGEQYFGPGTRLTVT.